The 17 T cell receptor beta chains presented below share a single source sample, sequenced in a study of blood T cells in healthy people across ages. Using a J-beta primer mix together with a sample-barcoded 5' primer, a second PCR was run for roughly 7 to 12 cycles. Using its own MiXCR run on the 5' RACE reads, TCRdb lists one record per CDR3 protein. The sample comprises 1.8 million or so distinct CDR3 sequences, 39% of which are singletons, and under 25% rests with the top ten. The sample taken for sequencing was blood. Receptor source: a human donor in good health.

The V gene is TRBV20-1, the J gene TRBJ1-1, with D possibly matching TRBD1 (6 bases). The V and J ends lost 5 bases and 6 bases respectively, with 16 bases between them. The length of the CDR3 is 13 residues. Germline CDR1 is DFQATT and CDR2 is SNEGSKA (reference sequence). DNA of the CDR3: TGCAGTGCTCCTATGGACAGTCGATCTGAAGCTTTCTTT. Translation: CSAPMDSRSEAFF.

CDR3 sequence (DNA): TGTGCCATCAGTGAGCCGGGGGGGACTAGCGGGAAAGAGACCCAGTACTTC. Translating gives CAISEPGGTSGKETQYF. The chain links TRBV10-3 to TRBJ2-5, with TRBD2 matching over 13 bases. This CDR3 is built from 17 residues. The germline V gene encodes CDR1 ENHRY and CDR2 SYGVKD. Unmatched junction bases numbered 6, after V lost 2 bases and J lost 3 bases.

Points on this clonotype: At one boundary the junction diverges from the germline segment, which might be a read error. The chain combines TRBV5-1 with TRBJ2-1, with TRBD2 matching 14 bases. The CDR3 spans 15 residues. The germline CDR1 and CDR2 sequences are SGHRS and YFSETQ. CDR3 sequence (DNA): TGCACCAGCAGCTTGACTAGCGGGGGGGCCGGTGAGCAGTTCTTC. Its translation is CTSSLTSGGAGEQFF.

The chain has TRBV7-9 and TRBJ1-2; unclear D gene. With 1 base removed from V and 2 bases from J, the gap between germline ends came to 11 bases. The CDR3 runs 15 residues. CDR1 and CDR2 from the germline V gene are SEHNR and FQNEAQ (reference sequence). The CDR3 DNA reads TGTGCCAGCAGCTTAGAGACCCCCCCCAACTATGGCTACACCTTC. This translates into CASSLETPPNYGYTF.

The chain has TRBV29-1 and TRBJ1-2; possibly TRBD1 for D (6 bases). The ends were cut back, 1 base at V and 10 bases at J, with 25 bases in the middle. In germline, CDR1 is SQVTM, CDR2 ANQGSEA. This CDR3 has 16 residues. CDR3 coding DNA: TGCAGCGTTGAAGTGGGATATCGCAGGGGACTCGCCCTCTACACCTTC. This sequence encodes CSVEVGYRRGLALYTF.

This clonotype was found a few times. The chain couples TRBV9 to TRBJ1-5; TRBD1 might be the D (6 bases). This CDR3 is 14 amino acids long. Looked up from germline, CDR1 is SGDLS and CDR2 is YYNGEE. Deletions cut 3 bases from V and 5 bases from J, with 12 bases between. The CDR3 DNA sequence: TGTGCCAGCAGCGGCGGGACAAAGGATCAGCCCCAGCATTTT. Protein product: CASSGGTKDQPQHF.

The chain couples TRBV6-5 to TRBJ2-3, with D maybe TRBD2 (6 bases). Germline assignment: CDR1 MNHEY and CDR2 SVGAGI. The V end was cut by 4 bases, the J end by 3 bases, with 11 bases between. The CDR3 spans 14 residues. The CDR3 DNA follows: TGTGCCAGCAGTTTCGGGGGAATAACAGATACGCAGTATTTT. Its protein is CASSFGGITDTQYF.

This clonotype was counted ten times or more. This chain joins TRBV12-3 or TRBV12-4 and TRBJ2-5; D gene ambiguous. The germline V and J ends were trimmed by 4 bases and 1 base, with 7 bases remaining between them. The CDR3 contains 13 residues. The CDR3 coding sequence is TGTGCCAGCAGTTATTTAGGCCAAGAGACCCAGTACTTC. The encoded protein is CASSYLGQETQYF.

The chain recombines TRBV4-1 with TRBJ2-1, with D unclear. CDR1 MGHRA and CDR2 YSYEKL come from the germline V gene. There are 13 residues in the CDR3. V was trimmed by 3 bases and J by 12 bases, leaving 15 bases between them. The CDR3 here is CASSHLPGPGQFF. The DNA for the CDR3 is TGCGCCAGCAGCCATCTCCCGGGCCCCGGGCAGTTCTTC.

The genes are TRBV4-3 and TRBJ2-1, with a weak D call TRBD1 (6 bases). Trimming pared 3 bases from V and 0 bases from J, leaving 21 bases between. The germline V gene encodes CDR1 LGHNA and CDR2 YSLEER. The CDR3 is made up of 19 amino acids. The CDR3 spells CASSQYSRATGSSYNEQFF. As DNA, the CDR3 is TGCGCCAGCAGCCAGTACTCTAGGGCTACAGGGAGCTCCTACAATGAGCAGTTCTTC.

A remark on this clonotype: A read error may account for a junction end that differs from germline. The V and J genes are TRBV6-6 and TRBJ2-1; D is ambiguous. The CDR3 runs 13 residues. Germline V CDR1 and CDR2: MNHNY, SVGAGI (reference sequence). The CDR3 protein is CANSYSAWDEPLF. The CDR3 nucleotides read TGTGCCAACAGTTACTCCGCATGGGATGAGCCCCTCTTC.

The chain combines TRBV6-6 with TRBJ2-1, with D perhaps matching TRBD2 (6 bases). The V gene lost 6 bases and the J gene lost 7 bases, with 22 bases spanning the gap. Germline CDR1 MNHNY, CDR2 SVGAGI (reference sequence). The CDR3 consists of 16 residues. In DNA form, the CDR3 reads TGTGCCAGCAGCCGAACGACTAGTACGGTACTAAATGAGCAGTTCTTC. Translation gives CASSRTTSTVLNEQFF.

Concerning this clonotype itself: Its ends do not fully match the called genes, so a read error is possible. The V call is TRBV20-1, the J call TRBJ2-1; D gene ambiguous. Matching the DNA end better, TRBJ2-7 makes the J call doubtful. CDR1 DFQATT and CDR2 SNEGSKA come from the germline V gene (reference sequence). The CDR3 consists of 11 residues. CDR3 bases: TGCAGGGCTAGTCGAGAAGGCGAGCAGTACTTC. Amino acids: CRASREGEQYF.

This clonotype was seen a single time. The chain joins TRBV4-1 to TRBJ2-2, with D tentatively TRBD2 (5 bases). Germline V lookup: CDR1 MGHRA, CDR2 YSYEKL. The CDR3 is 15 residues long. V was cut by 0 bases and J by 5 bases, with 10 bases left in between. CDR3 nucleotide sequence: TGCGCCAGCAGCCAAGAGGTCCCGGGAACCGGGGAGCTGTTTTTT. Translating gives CASSQEVPGTGELFF.

The V call is TRBV12-3 or TRBV12-4, the J call TRBJ1-1, with D perhaps TRBD1 (6 bases). V was shortened by 3 bases and J by 11 bases, with 10 bases between the two germline ends. CDR3 length equals 11 residues. CDR3 region: CASSFGGLAFF. The CDR3 DNA follows: TGTGCCAGCAGTTTCGGGGGGCTCGCTTTCTTT.

This sequence joins TRBV20-1 and TRBJ2-7, with D possibly TRBD2 on 5 matching bases. Germline V gene data show CDR1 as DFQATT and CDR2 as SNEGSKA (reference sequence). This CDR3 has 17 amino acids. V gave up 1 base and J gave up 0 bases, with 19 bases separating them. CDR3 protein: CSARAIPPRRGSYEQYF. The CDR3 nucleotides read TGCAGTGCTAGAGCCATACCCCCTCGACGGGGCTCCTACGAGCAGTACTTC.

This chain links TRBV7-2 with TRBJ2-1; D is ambiguous. Trimming shortened V by 6 bases and J by 4 bases, and 16 bases separated the two germline ends. The CDR3 is 15 residues long. Germline lookup yields CDR1 SGHTA and CDR2 FQGNSA. For the CDR3, the DNA is TGTGCCAGCAGTCCGACGCAAACTCAGTACAATGAGCAGTTCTTC. Amino acids: CASSPTQTQYNEQFF.